This T cell receptor (beta chain) is drawn from a study of blood T cell repertoires in COVID-19. Turning to the study itself: The United States, Italy and Spain were the sources of the acute and convalescent COVID-19 samples. PBMCs, B-cell-depleted T cells, or T cells provided the cDNA or gDNA that made up the material.

The authors' processing: Amplifying reference gene primers gave estimates of nucleated cell counts. The method was immunoSEQ multiplex PCR; TCRdb's version includes in-frame clones alone and lacks a portion of them. Clone size and V and J calls were adopted from that table, with D and trimming inferred from the DNA. The sample consists of 98,000 or so clones, 85% to 90% of them appearing once. Points on this clone: At one end the junction does not follow the germline gene, possibly because of a read error.

This sequence was found in a human donor in a cohort sampled during active COVID-19. Sequencing used peripheral blood.

The DNA for the CDR3 is TGTGCCAGCAGCCAGGGGGAGTTGTTTTTT. Translated, it gives CASSQGELFF. The chain has TRBV11-3 and TRBJ2-2; 7 bases align to TRBD1. There are 10 residues in the CDR3. The germline gives CDR1 SGHNT, CDR2 YENEEA.